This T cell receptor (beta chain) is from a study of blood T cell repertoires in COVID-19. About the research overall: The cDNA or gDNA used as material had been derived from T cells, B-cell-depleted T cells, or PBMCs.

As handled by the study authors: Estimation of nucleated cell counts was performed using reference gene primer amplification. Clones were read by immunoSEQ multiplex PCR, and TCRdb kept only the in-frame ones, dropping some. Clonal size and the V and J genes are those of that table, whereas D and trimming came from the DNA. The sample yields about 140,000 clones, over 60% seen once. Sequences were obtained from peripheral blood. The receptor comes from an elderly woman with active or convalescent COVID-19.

The CDR3 reads CASSKRQGLDEAFF. DNA for the CDR3: TGTGCCAGCAGCAAGAGACAGGGGCTGGATGAAGCTTTCTTT. V gene TRBV6-5 combines with J gene TRBJ1-1; 8 bases agree with TRBD1. From germline, CDR1 is MNHEY and CDR2 SVGAGI. The CDR3 has 14 amino acids. The ends lost 6 bases at V and 7 bases at J; junction bases unmatched: 10.